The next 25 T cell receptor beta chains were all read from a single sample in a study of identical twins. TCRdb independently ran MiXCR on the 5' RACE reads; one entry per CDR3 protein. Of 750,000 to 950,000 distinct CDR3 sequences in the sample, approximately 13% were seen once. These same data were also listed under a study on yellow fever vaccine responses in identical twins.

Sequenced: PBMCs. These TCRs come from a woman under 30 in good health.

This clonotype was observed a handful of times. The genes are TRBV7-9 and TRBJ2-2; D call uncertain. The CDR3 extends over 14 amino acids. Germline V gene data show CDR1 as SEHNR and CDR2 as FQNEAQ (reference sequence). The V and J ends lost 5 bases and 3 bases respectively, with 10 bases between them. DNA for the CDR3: TGTGCCAGCAGCCGCCCGGCGGACACCGGGGAGCTGTTTTTT. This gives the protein CASSRPADTGELFF.

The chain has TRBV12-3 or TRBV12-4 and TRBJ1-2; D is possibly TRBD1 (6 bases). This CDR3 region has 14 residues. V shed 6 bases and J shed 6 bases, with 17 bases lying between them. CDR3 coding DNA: TGTGCCAGCAGAGAGGGGGGATCAAGACATGGCTACACCTTC. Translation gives CASREGGSRHGYTF.

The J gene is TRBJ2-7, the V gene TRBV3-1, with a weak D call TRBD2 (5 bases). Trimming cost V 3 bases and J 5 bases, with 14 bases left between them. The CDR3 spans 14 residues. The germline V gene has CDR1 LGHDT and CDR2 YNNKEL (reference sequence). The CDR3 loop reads CASSQAGLDHEQYF. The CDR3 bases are TGTGCCAGCAGCCAGGCTGGACTGGACCACGAGCAGTACTTC.

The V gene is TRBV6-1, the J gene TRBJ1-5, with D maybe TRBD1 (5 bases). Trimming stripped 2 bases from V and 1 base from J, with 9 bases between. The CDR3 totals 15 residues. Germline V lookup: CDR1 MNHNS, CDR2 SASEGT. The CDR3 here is CASSERQLSNQPQHF. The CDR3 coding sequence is TGTGCCAGCAGTGAAAGACAGTTGAGCAATCAGCCCCAGCATTTT.

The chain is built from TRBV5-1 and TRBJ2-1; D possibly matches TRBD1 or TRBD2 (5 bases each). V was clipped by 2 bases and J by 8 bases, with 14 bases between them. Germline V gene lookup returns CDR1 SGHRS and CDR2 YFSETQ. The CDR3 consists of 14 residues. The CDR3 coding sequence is TGCGCCAGCAGCTTATTAGGGGACGGCGATGAGCAGTTCTTC. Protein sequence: CASSLLGDGDEQFF.

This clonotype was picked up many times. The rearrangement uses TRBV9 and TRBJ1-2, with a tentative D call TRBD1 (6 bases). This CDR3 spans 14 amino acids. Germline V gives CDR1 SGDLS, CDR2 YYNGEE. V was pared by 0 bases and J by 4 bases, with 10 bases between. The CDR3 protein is CASSVAQGTYGYTF. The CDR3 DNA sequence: TGTGCCAGCAGCGTAGCTCAGGGGACCTATGGCTACACCTTC.

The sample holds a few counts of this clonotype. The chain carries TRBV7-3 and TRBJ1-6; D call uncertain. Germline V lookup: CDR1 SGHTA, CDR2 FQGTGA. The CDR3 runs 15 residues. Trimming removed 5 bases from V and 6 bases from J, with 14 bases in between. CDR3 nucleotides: TGTGCCAGCAGCCGGCCTGGGCCTTTTAATTCACCCCTCCACTTT. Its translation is CASSRPGPFNSPLHF.

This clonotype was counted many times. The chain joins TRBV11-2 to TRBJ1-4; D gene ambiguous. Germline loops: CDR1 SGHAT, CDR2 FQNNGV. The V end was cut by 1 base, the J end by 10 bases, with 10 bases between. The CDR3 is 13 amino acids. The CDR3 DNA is TGTGCCAGCAGCTTAGCGGGCCGGGGAAAACTGTTTTTT. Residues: CASSLAGRGKLFF.

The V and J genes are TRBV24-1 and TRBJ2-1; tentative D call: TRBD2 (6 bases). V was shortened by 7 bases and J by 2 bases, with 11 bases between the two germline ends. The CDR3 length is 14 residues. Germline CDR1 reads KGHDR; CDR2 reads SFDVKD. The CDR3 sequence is CATSIAEAYNEQFF. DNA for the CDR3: TGTGCCACCAGCATAGCGGAGGCCTACAATGAGCAGTTCTTC.

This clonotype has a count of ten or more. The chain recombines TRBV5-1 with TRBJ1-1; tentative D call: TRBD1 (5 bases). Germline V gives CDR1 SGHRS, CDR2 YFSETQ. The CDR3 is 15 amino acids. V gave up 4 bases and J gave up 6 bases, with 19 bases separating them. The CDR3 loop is CASSGRTGRDAEAFF. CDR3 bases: TGCGCCAGCAGCGGGAGGACGGGGCGAGATGCTGAAGCTTTCTTT.

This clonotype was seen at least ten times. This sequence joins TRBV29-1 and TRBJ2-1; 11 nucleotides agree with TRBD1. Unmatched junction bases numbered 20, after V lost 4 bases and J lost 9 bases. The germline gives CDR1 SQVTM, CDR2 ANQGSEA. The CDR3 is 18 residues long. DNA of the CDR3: TGCAGCGTTGTTGAGGGAACCCCCCACTGGACAGGGGGCTTTGAGCAGTTCTTC. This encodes CSVVEGTPHWTGGFEQFF.

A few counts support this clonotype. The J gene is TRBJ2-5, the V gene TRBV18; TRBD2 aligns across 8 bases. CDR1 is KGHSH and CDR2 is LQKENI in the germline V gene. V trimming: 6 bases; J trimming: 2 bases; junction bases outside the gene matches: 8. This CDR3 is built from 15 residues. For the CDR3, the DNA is TGTGCCAGCTCCCGATTCGGGGGGGCGCAAGAGACCCAGTACTTC. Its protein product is CASSRFGGAQETQYF.

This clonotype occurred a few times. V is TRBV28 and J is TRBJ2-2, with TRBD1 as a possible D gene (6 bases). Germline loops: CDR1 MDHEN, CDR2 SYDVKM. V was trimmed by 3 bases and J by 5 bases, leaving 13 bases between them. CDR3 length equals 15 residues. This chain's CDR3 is CASSFQGLMTGELFF. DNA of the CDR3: TGTGCCAGCAGTTTTCAGGGGTTAATGACCGGGGAGCTGTTTTTT.

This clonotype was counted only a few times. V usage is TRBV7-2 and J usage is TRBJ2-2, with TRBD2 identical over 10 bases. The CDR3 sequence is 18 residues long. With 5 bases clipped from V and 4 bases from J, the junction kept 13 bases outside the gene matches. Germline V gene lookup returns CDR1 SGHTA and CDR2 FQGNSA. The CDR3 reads CASSTSASGSLGTGELFF. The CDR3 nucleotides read TGTGCCAGCAGCACTAGTGCTAGCGGGAGTCTCGGCACCGGGGAGCTGTTTTTT.

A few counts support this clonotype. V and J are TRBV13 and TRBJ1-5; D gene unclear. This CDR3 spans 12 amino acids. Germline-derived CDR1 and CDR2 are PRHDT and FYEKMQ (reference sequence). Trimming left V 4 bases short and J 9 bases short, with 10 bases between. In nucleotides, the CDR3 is TGTGCCAGCAGCTCCGTTTCTGGGCCCCAGCATTTT. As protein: CASSSVSGPQHF.

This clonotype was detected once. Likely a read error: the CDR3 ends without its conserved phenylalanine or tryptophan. CDR3 nucleotide sequence: TGCGCCAGCAGCCAAGAGAGTAGCAGAACTAGCACAGATACGCAGTATTTA. Amino acids: CASSQESSRTSTDTQYL. V usage is TRBV4-1 and J usage is TRBJ2-3; D not certain. The CDR3 spans 17 residues. The V end was cut by 0 bases, the J end by 0 bases, with 13 bases between. Germline V CDR1 and CDR2: MGHRA, YSYEKL.

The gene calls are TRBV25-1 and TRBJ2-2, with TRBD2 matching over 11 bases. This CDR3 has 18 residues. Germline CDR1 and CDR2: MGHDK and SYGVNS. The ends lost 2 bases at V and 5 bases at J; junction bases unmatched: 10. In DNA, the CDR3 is TGTGCCAGCAGTGAAGATTCTGGACTAGCGGGTCGGACCGGGGAGCTGTTTTTT. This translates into CASSEDSGLAGRTGELFF.

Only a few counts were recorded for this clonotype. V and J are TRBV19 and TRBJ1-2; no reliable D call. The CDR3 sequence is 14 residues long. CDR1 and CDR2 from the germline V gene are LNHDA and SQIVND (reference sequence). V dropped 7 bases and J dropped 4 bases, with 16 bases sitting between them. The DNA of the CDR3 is TGTGCCAGTACCCCTCGTCGAGAGGCCTATGGCTACACCTTC. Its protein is CASTPRREAYGYTF.

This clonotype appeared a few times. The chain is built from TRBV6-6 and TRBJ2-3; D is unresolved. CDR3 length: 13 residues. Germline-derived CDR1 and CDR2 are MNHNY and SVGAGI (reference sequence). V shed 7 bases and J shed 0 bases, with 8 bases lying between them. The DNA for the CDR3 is TGTGCCAGCACTCGGGTTAGCACAGATACGCAGTATTTT. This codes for CASTRVSTDTQYF.

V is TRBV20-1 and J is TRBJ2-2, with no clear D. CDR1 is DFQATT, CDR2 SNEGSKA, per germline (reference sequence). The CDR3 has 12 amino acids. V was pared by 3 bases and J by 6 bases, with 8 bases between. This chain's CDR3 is CSASGPAGELFF. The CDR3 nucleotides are TGCAGTGCTAGTGGTCCAGCCGGGGAGCTGTTTTTT.

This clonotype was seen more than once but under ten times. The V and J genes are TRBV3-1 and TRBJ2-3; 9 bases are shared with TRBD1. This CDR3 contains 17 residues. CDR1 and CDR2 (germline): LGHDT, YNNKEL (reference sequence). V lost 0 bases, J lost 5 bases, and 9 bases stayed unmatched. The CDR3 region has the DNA TGTGCCAGCAGCCAAGATCTAACAGGGGGCGTTTTAGATACGCAGTATTTT. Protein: CASSQDLTGGVLDTQYF.

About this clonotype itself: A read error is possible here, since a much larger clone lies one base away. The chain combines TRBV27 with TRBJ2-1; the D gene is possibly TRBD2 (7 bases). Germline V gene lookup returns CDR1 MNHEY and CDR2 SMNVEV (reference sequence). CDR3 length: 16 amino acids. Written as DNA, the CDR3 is TGTGCCGGCAGCTTGGGGGAGGGGGGACGACTCAATGAGCAGTTCTTC. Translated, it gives CAGSLGEGGRLNEQFF.

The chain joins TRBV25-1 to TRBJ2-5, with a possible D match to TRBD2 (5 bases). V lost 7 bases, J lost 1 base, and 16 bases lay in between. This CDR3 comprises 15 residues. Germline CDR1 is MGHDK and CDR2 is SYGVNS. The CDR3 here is CASTEDWDPQETQYF. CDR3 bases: TGTGCCAGCACCGAGGACTGGGATCCCCAAGAGACCCAGTACTTC.

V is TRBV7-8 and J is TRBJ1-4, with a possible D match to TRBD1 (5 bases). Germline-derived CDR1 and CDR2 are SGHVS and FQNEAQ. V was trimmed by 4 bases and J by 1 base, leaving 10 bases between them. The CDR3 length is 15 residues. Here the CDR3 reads CASSWKGLTNEKLFF. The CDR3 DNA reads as TGTGCCAGCAGCTGGAAGGGGTTAACTAATGAAAAACTGTTTTTT.

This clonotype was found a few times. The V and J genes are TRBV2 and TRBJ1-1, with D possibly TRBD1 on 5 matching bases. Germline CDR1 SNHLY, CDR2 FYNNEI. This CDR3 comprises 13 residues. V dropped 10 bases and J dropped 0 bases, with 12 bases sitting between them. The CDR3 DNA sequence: TGTGCCACCAGGGAACAGATGAACACTGAAGCTTTCTTT. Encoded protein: CATREQMNTEAFF.